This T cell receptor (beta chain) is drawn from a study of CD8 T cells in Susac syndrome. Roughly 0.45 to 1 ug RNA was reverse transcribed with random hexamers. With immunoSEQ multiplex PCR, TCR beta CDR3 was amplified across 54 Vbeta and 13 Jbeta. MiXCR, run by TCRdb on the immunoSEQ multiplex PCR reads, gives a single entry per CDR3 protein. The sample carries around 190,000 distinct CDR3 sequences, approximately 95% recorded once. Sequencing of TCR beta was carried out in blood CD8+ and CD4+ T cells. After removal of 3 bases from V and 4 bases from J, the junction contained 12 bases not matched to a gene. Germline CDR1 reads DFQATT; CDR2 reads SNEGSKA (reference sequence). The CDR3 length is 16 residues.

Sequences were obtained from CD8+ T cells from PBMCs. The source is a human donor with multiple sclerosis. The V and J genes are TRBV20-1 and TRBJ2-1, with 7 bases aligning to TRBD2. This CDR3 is CSASPLGRPTYNEQFF. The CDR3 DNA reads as TGCAGTGCTAGCCCCCTCGGGAGGCCTACGTACAATGAGCAGTTCTTC.